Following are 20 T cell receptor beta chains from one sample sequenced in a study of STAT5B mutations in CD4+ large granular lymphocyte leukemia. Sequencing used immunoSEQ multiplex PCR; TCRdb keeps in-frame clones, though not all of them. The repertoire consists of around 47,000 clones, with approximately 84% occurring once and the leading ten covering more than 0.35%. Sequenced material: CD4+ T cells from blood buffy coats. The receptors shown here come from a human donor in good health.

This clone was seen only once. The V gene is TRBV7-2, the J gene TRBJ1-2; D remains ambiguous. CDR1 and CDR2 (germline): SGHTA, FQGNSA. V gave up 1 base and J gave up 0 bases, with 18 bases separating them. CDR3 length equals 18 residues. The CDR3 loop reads CASSLVGRERLTNYGYTF. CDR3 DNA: TGTGCCAGCAGCTTAGTGGGTAGGGAGAGGTTGACTAACTATGGCTACACCTTC.

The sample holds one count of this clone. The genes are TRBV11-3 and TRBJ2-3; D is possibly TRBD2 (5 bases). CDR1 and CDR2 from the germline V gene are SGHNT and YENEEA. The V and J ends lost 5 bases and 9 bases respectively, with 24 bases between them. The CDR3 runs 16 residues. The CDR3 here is CASSPTTLGPGGTQYF. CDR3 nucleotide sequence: TGTGCCAGCAGCCCGACCACCCTCGGCCCCGGCGGGACGCAGTATTTT.

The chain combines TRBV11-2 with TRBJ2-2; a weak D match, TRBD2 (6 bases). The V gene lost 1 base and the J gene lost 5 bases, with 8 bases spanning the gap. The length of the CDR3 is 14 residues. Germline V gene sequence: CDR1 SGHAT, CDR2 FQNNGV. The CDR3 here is CASSLVRGTGELFF. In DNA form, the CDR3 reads TGTGCCAGCAGCTTAGTACGGGGGACCGGGGAGCTGTTTTTT. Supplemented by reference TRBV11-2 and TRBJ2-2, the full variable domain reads EAGVAQSPRYKIIEKRQSVAFWCNPISGHATLYWYQQILGQGPKLLIQFQNNGVVDDSQLPKDRFSAERLKGVDSTLKIQPAKLEDSAVYLCASSLVRGTGELFFGEGSRLTVL.

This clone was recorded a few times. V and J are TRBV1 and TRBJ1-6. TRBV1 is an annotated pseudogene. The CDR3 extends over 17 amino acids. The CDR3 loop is CTSSGTSPSSYNSPLHF. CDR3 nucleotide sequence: TGCACCAGCAGCGGAACGAGTCCGAGCTCCTATAATTCACCCCTCCACTTT.

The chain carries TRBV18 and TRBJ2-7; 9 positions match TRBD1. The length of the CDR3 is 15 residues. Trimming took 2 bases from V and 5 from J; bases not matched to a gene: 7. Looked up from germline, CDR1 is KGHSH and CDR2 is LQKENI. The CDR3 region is CASSPRRDRVHEQYF. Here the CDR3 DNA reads TGTGCCAGCTCACCAAGACGGGACAGGGTTCACGAGCAGTACTTC.

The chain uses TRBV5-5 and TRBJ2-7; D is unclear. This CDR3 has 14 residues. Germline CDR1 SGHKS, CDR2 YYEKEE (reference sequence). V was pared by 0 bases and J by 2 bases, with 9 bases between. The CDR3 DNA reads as TGTGCCAGCAGCTTGGTAAGGGCGCCCTACGAGCAGTACTTC. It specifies CASSLVRAPYEQYF.

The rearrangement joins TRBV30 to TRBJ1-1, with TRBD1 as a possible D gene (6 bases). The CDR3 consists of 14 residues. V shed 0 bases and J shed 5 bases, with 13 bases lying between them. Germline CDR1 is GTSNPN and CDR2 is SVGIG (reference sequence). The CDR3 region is CAWSVLRGQTEAFF. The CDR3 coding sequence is TGTGCCTGGAGTGTACTCCGGGGGCAGACTGAAGCTTTCTTT.

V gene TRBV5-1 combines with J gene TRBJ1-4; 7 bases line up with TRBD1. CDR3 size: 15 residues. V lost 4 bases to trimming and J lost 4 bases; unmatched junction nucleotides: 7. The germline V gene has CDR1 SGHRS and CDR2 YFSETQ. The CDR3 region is CASSRWTGNNEKLFF. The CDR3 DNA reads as TGCGCCAGCAGCAGATGGACAGGAAATAATGAAAAACTGTTTTTT.

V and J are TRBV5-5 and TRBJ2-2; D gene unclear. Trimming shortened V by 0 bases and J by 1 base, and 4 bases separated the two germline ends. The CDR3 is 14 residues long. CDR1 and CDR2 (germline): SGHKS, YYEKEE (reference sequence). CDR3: CASSLAENTGELFF. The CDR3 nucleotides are TGTGCCAGCAGCTTGGCTGAGAACACCGGGGAGCTGTTTTTT.

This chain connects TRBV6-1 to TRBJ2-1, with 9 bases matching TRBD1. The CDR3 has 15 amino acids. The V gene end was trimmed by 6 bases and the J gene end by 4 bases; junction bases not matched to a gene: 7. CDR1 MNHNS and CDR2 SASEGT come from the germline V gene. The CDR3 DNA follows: TGTGCCAGCAGATACCGGGACAGGGATTACAATGAGCAGTTCTTC. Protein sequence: CASRYRDRDYNEQFF.

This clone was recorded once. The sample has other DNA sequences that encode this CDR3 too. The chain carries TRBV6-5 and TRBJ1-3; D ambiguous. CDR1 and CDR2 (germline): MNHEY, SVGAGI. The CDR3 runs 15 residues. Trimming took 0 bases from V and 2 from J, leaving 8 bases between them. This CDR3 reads CASSYSGVPGNTIYF. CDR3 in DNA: TGTGCCAGCAGTTACTCGGGAGTTCCTGGAAACACCATATATTTT.

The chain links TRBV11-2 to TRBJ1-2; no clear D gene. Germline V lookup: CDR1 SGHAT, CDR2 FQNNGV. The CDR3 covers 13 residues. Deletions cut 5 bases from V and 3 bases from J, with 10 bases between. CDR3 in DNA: TGTGCCAGCAGCCCGAGAGGCTACTATGGCTACACCTTC. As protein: CASSPRGYYGYTF.

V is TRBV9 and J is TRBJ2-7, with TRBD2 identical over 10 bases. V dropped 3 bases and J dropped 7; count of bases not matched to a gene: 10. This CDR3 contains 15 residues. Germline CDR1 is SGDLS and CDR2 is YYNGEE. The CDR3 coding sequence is TGTGCCAGCAGCGGAACCGGGACTAGCGACGGAGAGCAGTACTTC. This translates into CASSGTGTSDGEQYF.

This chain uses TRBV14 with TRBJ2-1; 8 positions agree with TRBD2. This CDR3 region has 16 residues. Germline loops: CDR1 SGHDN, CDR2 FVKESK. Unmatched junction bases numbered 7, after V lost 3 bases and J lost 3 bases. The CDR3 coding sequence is TGTGCCAGCAGCCAGTTAGCGGGGAAGAACTACAATGAGCAGTTCTTC. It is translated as CASSQLAGKNYNEQFF.

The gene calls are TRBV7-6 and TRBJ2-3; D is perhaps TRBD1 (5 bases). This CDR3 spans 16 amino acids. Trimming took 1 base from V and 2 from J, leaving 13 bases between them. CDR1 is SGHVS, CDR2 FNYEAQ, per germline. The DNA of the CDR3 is TGTGCCAGCAGCTTAGGCCAGGGAAGGGCCACAGATACGCAGTATTTT. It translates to CASSLGQGRATDTQYF.

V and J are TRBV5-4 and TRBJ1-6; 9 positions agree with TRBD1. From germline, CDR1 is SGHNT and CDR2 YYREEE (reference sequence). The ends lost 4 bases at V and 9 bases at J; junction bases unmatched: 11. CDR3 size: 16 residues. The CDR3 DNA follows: TGTGCCAGCAGCCCAGGGACAGGGAAAAGTTCTTCACCCCTCCACTTT. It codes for CASSPGTGKSSSPLHF.

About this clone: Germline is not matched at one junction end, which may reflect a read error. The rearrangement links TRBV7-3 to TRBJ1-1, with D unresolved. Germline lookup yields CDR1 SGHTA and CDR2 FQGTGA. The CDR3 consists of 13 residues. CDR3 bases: TGTGCCGGCAGCTTCAGTCTTTCCACTGAAGCTTTCTTT. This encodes CAGSFSLSTEAFF.

The CDR3 sequence: CASSSAGSGTEAFF. The CDR3 bases are TGCGCCAGCAGCTCGGCGGGGTCGGGCACTGAAGCTTTCTTT. The rearrangement uses TRBV5-1 and TRBJ1-1; the D is unclear. Germline V gene data show CDR1 as SGHRS and CDR2 as YFSETQ. The CDR3 covers 14 residues. The V and J ends lost 3 bases and 4 bases respectively, with 13 bases between them.

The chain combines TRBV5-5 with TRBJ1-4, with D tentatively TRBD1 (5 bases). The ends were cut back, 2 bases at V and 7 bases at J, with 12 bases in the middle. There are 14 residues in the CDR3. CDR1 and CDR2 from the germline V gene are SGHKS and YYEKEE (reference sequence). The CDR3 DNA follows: TGTGCCAGCAGCTTATGGGGGATAGGTGAAAAACTGTTTTTT. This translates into CASSLWGIGEKLFF.

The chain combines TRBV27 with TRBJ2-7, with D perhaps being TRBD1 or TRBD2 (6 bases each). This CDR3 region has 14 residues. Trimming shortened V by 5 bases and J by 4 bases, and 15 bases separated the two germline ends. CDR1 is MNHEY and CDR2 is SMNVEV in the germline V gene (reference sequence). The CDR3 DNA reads TGTGCCAGCAGTCGGAGTGGGGGGCGATACGAGCAGTACTTC. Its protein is CASSRSGGRYEQYF.